This TCR beta chain comes out of a study of blood T cell repertoires in COVID-19. The method was immunoSEQ multiplex PCR; TCRdb's version includes in-frame clones alone and lacks a portion of them. The sample records 150,000 to 200,000 clones, 70% to 85% being singletons. This clone was counted ten times or more. Sequenced sample: PBMCs or T cells enriched from blood (not recorded which). The TCR comes from a woman aged 55-70 years with acute COVID-19.

This CDR3 reads CASSEDRTGGTDTQYF. The CDR3 DNA reads TGTGCCAGCAGTGAAGACAGGACAGGGGGCACAGATACGCAGTATTTT. This chain uses TRBV2 with TRBJ2-3; TRBD1 agrees at 9 bases. This CDR3 has 16 residues. V lost 1 base, J lost 1 base, and 3 bases stayed unmatched. Germline V gives CDR1 SNHLY, CDR2 FYNNEI.